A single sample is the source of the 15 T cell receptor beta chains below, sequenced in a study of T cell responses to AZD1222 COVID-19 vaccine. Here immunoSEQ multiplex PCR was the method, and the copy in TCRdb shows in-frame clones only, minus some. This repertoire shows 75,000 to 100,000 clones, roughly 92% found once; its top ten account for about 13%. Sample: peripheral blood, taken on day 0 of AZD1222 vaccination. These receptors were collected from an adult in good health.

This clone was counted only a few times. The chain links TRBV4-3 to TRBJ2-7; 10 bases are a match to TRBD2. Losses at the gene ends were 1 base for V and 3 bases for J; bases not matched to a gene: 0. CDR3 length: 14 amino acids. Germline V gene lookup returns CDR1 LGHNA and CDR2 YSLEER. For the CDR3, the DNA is TGCGCCAGCAGCCAAGGGACTAGCGGCTACGAGCAGTACTTC. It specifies CASSQGTSGYEQYF.

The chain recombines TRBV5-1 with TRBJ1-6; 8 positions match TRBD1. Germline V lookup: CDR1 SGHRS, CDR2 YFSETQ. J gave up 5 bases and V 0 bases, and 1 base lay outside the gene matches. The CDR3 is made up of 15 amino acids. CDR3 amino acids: CASSLAQGDNSPLHF. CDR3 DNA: TGCGCCAGCAGCTTGGCACAGGGGGATAATTCACCCCTCCACTTT.

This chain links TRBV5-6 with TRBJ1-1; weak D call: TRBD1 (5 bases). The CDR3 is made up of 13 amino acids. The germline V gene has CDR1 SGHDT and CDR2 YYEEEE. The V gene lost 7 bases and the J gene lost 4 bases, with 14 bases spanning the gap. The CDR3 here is CASSRGGTTEAFF. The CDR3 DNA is TGTGCCAGCTCGCGGGGTGGGACCACTGAAGCTTTCTTT.

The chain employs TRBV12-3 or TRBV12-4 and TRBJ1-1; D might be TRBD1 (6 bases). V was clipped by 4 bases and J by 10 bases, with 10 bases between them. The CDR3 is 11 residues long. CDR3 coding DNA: TGTGCCAGCAGTTACAGGGAGTTAGCTTTCTTT. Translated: CASSYRELAFF.

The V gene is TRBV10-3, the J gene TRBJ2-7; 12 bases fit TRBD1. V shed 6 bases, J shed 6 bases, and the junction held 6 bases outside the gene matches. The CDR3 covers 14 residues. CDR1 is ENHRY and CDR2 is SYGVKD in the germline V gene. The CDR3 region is CAIRGGQGAREQYF. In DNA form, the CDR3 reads TGTGCCATCAGGGGGGGACAGGGGGCACGCGAGCAGTACTTC.

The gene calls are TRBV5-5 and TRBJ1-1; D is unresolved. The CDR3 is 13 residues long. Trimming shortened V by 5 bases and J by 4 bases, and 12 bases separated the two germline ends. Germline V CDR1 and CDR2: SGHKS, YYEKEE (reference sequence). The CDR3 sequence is CASSLGSSTEAFF. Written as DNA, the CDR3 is TGTGCCAGCAGTCTCGGAAGTAGCACTGAAGCTTTCTTT.

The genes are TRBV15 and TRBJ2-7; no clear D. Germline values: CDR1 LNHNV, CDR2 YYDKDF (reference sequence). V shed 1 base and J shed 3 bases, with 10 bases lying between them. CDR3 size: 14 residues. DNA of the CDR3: TGTGCCACCAGCAGAGTTACAAAGGTCTACGAGCAGTACTTC. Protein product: CATSRVTKVYEQYF.

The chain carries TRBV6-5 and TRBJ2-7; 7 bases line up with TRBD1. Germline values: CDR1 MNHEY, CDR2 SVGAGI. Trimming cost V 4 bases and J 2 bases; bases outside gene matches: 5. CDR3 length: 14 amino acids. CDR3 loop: CASSSTGPPYEQYF. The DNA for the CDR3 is TGTGCCAGCAGTTCGACAGGGCCTCCCTACGAGCAGTACTTC.

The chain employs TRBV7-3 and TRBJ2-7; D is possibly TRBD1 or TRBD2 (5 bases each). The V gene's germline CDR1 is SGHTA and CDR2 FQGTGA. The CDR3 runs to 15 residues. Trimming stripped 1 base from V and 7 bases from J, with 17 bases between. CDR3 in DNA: TGTGCCAGCAGCTTAAAACCGGGACCGGGTGGTGAGCAGTACTTC. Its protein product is CASSLKPGPGGEQYF.

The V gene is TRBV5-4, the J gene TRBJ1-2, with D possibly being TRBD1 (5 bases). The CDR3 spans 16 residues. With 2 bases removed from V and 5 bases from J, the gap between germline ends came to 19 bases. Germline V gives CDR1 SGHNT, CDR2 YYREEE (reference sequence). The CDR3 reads CASSFSGARGEYGYTF. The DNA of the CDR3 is TGTGCCAGCAGCTTTAGTGGGGCAAGGGGTGAATATGGCTACACCTTC.

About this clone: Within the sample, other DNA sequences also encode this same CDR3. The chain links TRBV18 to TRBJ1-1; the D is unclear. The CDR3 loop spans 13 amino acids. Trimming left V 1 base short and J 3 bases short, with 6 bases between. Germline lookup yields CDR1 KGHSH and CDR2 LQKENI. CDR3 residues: CASSPQGDTEAFF. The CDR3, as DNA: TGTGCCAGCTCACCACAGGGCGACACTGAAGCTTTCTTT.

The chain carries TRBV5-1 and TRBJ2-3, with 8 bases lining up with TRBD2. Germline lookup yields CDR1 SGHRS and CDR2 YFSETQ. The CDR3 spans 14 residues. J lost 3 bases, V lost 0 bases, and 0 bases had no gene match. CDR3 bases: TGCGCCAGCAGCTTGGGCGGGGGGACAGATACGCAGTATTTT. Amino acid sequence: CASSLGGGTDTQYF.

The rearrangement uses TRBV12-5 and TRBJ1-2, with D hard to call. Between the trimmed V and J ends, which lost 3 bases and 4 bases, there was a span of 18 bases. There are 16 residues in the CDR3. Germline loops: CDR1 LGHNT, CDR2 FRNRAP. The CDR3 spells CASGFTSSEVSYGYTF. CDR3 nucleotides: TGTGCTAGTGGTTTCACCAGCTCGGAAGTGTCCTATGGCTACACCTTC.

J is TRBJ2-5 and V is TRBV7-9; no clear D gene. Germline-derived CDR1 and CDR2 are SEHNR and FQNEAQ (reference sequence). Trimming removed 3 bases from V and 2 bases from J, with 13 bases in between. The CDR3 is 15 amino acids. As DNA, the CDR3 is TGTGCCAGCAGCTTTTGGCTGGCAGATCAAGAGACCCAGTACTTC. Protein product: CASSFWLADQETQYF.

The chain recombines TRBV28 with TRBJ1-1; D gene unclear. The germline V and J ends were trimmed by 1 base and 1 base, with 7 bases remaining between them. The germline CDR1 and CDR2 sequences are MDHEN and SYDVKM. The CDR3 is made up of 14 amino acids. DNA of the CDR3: TGTGCCAGCAGTTTATCCCCCAGGAACACTGAAGCTTTCTTT. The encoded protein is CASSLSPRNTEAFF.